The rows below give T cell receptor beta chains drawn from one sample of a study of beta chain features in type 1 diabetes. This table comes from immunoSEQ multiplex PCR, and its TCRdb copy is limited to in-frame clones, with some not included. The data show 680,000 or so clones, about an eighth seen once. The sequencing sample was made of naive CD4+ T cells from blood. Receptors were obtained from a man aged 18 to 35 with type 1 diabetes. Both conserved end residues are part of each CDR3. The order of the fields is clone size, V gene, J gene, D gene, CDR3 protein, CDR3 DNA. A D gene is named only where the DNA matches it firmly. Size is omitted from some rows. Given values are once, few, many or a class for expanded clones.

>.|TRBV14|TRBJ2-1|TRBD1
CASSQDSGGLYNEQFF
TGTGCCAGCAGCCAAGATTCAGGGGGTCTATACAATGAGCAGTTCTTC
>few|TRBV5-1|TRBJ2-2|TRBD1
CASSPSWDRGTGELFF
TGCGCCAGCAGCCCATCTTGGGACAGGGGCACCGGGGAGCTGTTTTTT
>few|TRBV30|TRBJ2-7|TRBD1
CAWSGPGQGVYEQYF
TGTGCCTGGAGCGGACCGGGACAGGGGGTCTACGAGCAGTACTTC
>few|TRBV5-1|TRBJ1-4|.
CASSLRESSNEKLFF
TGCGCCAGCAGCTTAAGGGAGTCGTCTAATGAAAAACTGTTTTTT
>.|TRBV4-1|TRBJ2-1|TRBD2
CASSQGVASGYNEQFF
TGCGCCAGCAGCCAAGGAGTGGCTAGCGGGTACAATGAGCAGTTCTTC
>.|TRBV6-5|TRBJ2-5|TRBD1
CASSYLGGQGQETQYF
TGTGCCAGCAGTTATCTTGGAGGACAGGGGCAAGAGACCCAGTACTTC
>.|TRBV27|TRBJ2-3|TRBD2
CASSLSPGRVADTQYF
TGTGCCAGCAGTTTATCGCCAGGGAGGGTGGCAGATACGCAGTATTTT
>few|TRBV6-1|TRBJ2-7|.
CASTSRGAYEQYF
TGTGCCAGCACCTCCCGCGGCGCCTACGAGCAGTACTTC
>.|TRBV30|TRBJ2-7|.
CAWTRDTPYEQYF
TGTGCCTGGACGAGGGACACCCCCTACGAGCAGTACTTC
>.|TRBV19|TRBJ1-5|.
CASSIAPYSNQPQHF
TGTGCCAGTAGTATTGCACCGTATAGCAATCAGCCCCAGCATTTT
>.|TRBV11-2|TRBJ2-5|TRBD1
CASSSQGGQETQYF
TGTGCCAGCAGCTCACAGGGGGGACAAGAGACCCAGTACTTC
>few|TRBV29-1|TRBJ1-1|TRBD1
CSVLGTGGHRDTEAFF
TGCAGCGTTCTCGGGACAGGGGGCCATCGGGACACTGAAGCTTTCTTT
>.|TRBV18|TRBJ2-3|.
CASSPSSLFTDTQYF
TGTGCCAGCTCACCCTCATCGCTCTTCACAGATACGCAGTATTTT
>.|TRBV30|TRBJ1-2|.
CAWSEGFSREHGYTF
TGTGCCTGGAGCGAAGGTTTTTCCAGGGAACATGGCTACACCTTC
>.|TRBV7-2|TRBJ2-3|.
CASSLRGLADTQYF
TGTGCCAGCAGCTTAAGGGGCCTAGCTGATACGCAGTATTTT
>few|TRBV10-3|TRBJ2-5|.
CAISESNRAETQYF
TGTGCCATCAGTGAGTCCAACAGGGCAGAGACCCAGTACTTC
>many|TRBV30|TRBJ1-1|TRBD1
CAVDRETEAFF
TGTGCCGTGGACAGGGAAACTGAAGCTTTCTTT
>.|TRBV14|TRBJ2-6|.
CASSQGGAGANVLTF
TGTGCCAGCAGCCAAGGGGGAGCTGGGGCCAACGTCCTGACTTTC
>.|TRBV14|TRBJ2-5|.
CASSQPGLPKETQYF
TGTGCCAGCAGCCAACCGGGATTACCAAAAGAGACCCAGTACTTC
>.|TRBV21-1|TRBJ2-5|.
CASSKYGTGFPKETQYF
TGTGCCAGCAGCAAATACGGGACAGGGTTCCCGAAAGAGACCCAGTACTTC
>.|TRBV7-2|TRBJ1-1|.
CASSLGPTGPGTEAFF
TGTGCCAGCAGCTTAGGCCCGACAGGTCCGGGCACTGAAGCTTTCTTT
>.|TRBV28|TRBJ2-5|TRBD1
CATLQGIGETQYF
TGTGCCACGCTACAGGGGATAGGGGAGACCCAGTACTTC
>few|TRBV14|TRBJ2-5|TRBD1
CASSQVELLTGAREETQYF
TGTGCCAGCAGCCAAGTAGAACTCCTGACAGGGGCGAGGGAGGAGACCCAGTACTTC